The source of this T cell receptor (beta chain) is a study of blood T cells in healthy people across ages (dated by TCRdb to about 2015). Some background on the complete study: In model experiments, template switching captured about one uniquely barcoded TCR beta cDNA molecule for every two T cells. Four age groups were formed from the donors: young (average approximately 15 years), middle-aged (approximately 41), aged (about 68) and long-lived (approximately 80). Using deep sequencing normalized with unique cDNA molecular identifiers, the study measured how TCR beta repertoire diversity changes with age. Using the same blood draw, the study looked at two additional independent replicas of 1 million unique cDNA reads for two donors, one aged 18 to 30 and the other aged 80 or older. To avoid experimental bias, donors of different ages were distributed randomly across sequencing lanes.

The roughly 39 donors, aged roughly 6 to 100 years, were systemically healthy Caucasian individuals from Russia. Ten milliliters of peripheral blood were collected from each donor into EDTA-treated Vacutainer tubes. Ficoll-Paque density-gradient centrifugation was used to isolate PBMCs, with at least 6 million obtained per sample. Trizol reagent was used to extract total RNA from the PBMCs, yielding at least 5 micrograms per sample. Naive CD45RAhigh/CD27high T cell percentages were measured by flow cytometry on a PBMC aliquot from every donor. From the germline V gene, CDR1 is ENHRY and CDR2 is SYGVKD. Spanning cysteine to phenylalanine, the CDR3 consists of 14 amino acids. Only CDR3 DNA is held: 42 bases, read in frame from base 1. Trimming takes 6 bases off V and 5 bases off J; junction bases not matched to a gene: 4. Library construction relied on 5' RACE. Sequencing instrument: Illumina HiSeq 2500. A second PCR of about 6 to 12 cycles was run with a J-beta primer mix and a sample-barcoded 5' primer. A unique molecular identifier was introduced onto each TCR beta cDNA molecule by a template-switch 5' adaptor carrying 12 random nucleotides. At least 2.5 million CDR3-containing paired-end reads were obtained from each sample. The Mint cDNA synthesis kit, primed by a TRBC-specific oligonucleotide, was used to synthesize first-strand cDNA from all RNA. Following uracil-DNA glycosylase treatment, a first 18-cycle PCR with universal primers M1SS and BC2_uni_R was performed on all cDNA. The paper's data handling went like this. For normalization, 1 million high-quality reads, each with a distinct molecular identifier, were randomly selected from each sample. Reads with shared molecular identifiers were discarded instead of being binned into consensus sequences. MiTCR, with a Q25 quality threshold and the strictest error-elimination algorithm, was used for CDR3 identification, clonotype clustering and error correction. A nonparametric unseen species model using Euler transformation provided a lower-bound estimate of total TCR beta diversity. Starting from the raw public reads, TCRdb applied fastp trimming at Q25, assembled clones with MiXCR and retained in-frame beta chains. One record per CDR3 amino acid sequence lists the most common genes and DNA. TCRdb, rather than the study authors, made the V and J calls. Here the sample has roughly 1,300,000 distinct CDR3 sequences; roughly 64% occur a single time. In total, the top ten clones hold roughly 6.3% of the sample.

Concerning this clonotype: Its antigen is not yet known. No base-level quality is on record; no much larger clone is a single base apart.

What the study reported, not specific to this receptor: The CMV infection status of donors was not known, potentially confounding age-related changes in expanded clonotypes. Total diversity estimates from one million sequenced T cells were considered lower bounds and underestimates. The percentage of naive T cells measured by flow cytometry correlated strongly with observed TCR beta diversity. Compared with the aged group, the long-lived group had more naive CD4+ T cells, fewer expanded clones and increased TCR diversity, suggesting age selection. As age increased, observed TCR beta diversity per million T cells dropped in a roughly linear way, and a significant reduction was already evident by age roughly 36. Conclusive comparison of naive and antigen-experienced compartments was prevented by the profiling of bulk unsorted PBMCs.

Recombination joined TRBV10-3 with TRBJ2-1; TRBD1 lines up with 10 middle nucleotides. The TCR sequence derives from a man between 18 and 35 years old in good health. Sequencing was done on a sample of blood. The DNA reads TGTGCCATCAGAGGACAGGGGGTACACAATGAGCAGTTCTTC. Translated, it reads CAIRGQGVHNEQFF.